What follows are 32 T cell receptor beta chains derived from one specimen sequenced in a study of identical twins (dated by TCRdb to 2016 to 2018). The receptor library was made with 5' RACE. TCRdb lists the instrument as Illumina HiSeq 2000. TCRdb redid the processing of the public reads, applying fastp at Q25 and MiXCR, and retained in-frame beta chains. Each CDR3 protein appears once, grouped with its most common genes and DNA. For this sample the table gives some 240,000 distinct CDR3 sequences, of which about 10% were detected only once. The top ten hold over 8% of the sample. Sequencing was done on a sample of memory T cells sorted from blood. The cell subset or site label here, explained by the study, means: CD45RO+ enriched T cells. The receptors shown here come from a man over 45 in good health.

This clonotype was found many times. The rearrangement joins TRBV24-1 to TRBJ2-7; D gene unclear. Trimming left V 2 bases short and J 6 bases short, with 10 bases between. Germline values: CDR1 KGHDR, CDR2 SFDVKD. This CDR3 is 13 amino acids long. The DNA of the CDR3 is TGTGCCACCAGTGATTCCAGAAGCGCCGAGCAGTACTTC. Its protein is CATSDSRSAEQYF.

The chain links TRBV7-8 to TRBJ2-7; tentatively, D is TRBD1 or TRBD2 (5 bases each). Germline V lookup: CDR1 SGHVS, CDR2 FQNEAQ. V lost 1 base and J lost 5, with 15 bases in between. This CDR3 spans 15 amino acids. This CDR3 reads CASSLVGAEGHEQYF. As DNA, the CDR3 is TGTGCCAGCAGCTTAGTTGGGGCCGAGGGCCACGAGCAGTACTTC.

This chain uses TRBV11-2 with TRBJ2-1, with TRBD2 matching 11 bases. J lost 9 bases, V lost 4 bases, and 5 bases had no gene match. Germline loops: CDR1 SGHAT, CDR2 FQNNGV. CDR3 size: 14 residues. The CDR3 protein is CASSSLAGVSEQFF. DNA of the CDR3: TGTGCCAGCAGCTCACTAGCGGGAGTTAGTGAGCAGTTCTTC.

The V gene is TRBV5-1, the J gene TRBJ2-7; the D is unclear. There are 14 residues in the CDR3. V dropped 0 bases and J dropped 5 bases, with 12 bases sitting between them. Per germline, CDR1 SGHRS and CDR2 YFSETQ. CDR3 in amino acids: CASSLEGKRDEQYF. The CDR3 DNA reads TGCGCCAGCAGCTTGGAGGGTAAACGCGACGAGCAGTACTTC.

At least ten counts were recorded for this clonotype. Written as DNA, the CDR3 is TGTGCCAGTACGGGCTACAATGAGCAGTTCTTC. Translation gives CASTGYNEQFF. This chain links TRBV19 with TRBJ2-1; D gene ambiguous. CDR3 length: 11 residues. Trimming left V 7 bases short and J 3 bases short, with 4 bases between. In germline, CDR1 is LNHDA, CDR2 SQIVND (reference sequence).

The chain links TRBV15 to TRBJ1-2; 7 bases fit TRBD1. V was pared by 0 bases and J by 7 bases, with 8 bases of the junction left unmatched. Looked up from germline, CDR1 is LNHNV and CDR2 is YYDKDF (reference sequence). This CDR3 is built from 15 residues. In DNA form, the CDR3 reads TGTGCCACCAGCAGAGACAGGTTAGGGGGCGTTGGCTACACCTTC. Translating it yields CATSRDRLGGVGYTF.

This clonotype turned up a few times. This sequence joins TRBV24-1 and TRBJ2-3; 7 nucleotides line up with TRBD2. This CDR3 is 16 amino acids long. Germline V lookup: CDR1 KGHDR, CDR2 SFDVKD. With V trimmed by 2 bases and J by 1 base, 5 bases remained unmatched. The CDR3 DNA sequence: TGTGCCACCAGTGATTCGGGGCTAGCGGGCACAGATACGCAGTATTTT. Translating it yields CATSDSGLAGTDTQYF.

The chain joins TRBV18 to TRBJ2-5; D is unclear. The germline V gene encodes CDR1 KGHSH and CDR2 LQKENI. The V gene lost 0 bases and the J gene lost 4 bases, with 9 bases spanning the gap. The CDR3 contains 14 residues. The CDR3 is CASSPPSRLETQYF. For the CDR3, the DNA is TGTGCCAGCTCACCACCTTCCCGGTTAGAGACCCAGTACTTC.

This clonotype has a count of ten or more. The chain uses TRBV7-8 and TRBJ1-4; D is unclear. The germline V gene encodes CDR1 SGHVS and CDR2 FQNEAQ. The CDR3 is 12 amino acids. Trimming stripped 4 bases from V and 6 bases from J, with 6 bases between. The CDR3 protein is CASSSSDEKLFF. Written as DNA, the CDR3 is TGTGCCAGCAGCTCCTCAGATGAAAAACTGTTTTTT.

CDR3: CASSSSTAGGPQHF. CDR3 coding DNA: TGTGCCAGCAGCTCTTCGACAGCTGGGGGGCCCCAGCATTTT. This chain joins TRBV7-9 and TRBJ1-5; D may be TRBD1 (5 bases). The CDR3 loop spans 14 amino acids. V was cut by 4 bases and J by 9 bases, with 16 bases left in between. Germline CDR1 reads SEHNR; CDR2 reads FQNEAQ (reference sequence).

This clonotype was detected ten times or more. V and J are TRBV12-3 or TRBV12-4 and TRBJ2-4; the D call may be TRBD1 or TRBD2 (5 bases each). Deletions cut 2 bases from V and 6 bases from J, with 17 bases between. The CDR3 extends over 16 amino acids. CDR3 region: CASSLLGRGSGNIQYF. The CDR3 region has the DNA TGTGCCAGCAGTTTATTGGGACGAGGGTCGGGAAACATTCAGTACTTC.

The chain links TRBV5-1 to TRBJ2-6; D may correspond to TRBD1 or TRBD2 (5 bases each). V gave up 4 bases and J gave up 2 bases, with 10 bases separating them. Germline V lookup: CDR1 SGHRS, CDR2 YFSETQ. The CDR3 runs 15 residues. CDR3 protein: CASSKMGAGANVLTF. CDR3 bases: TGCGCCAGCAGCAAAATGGGGGCTGGGGCCAACGTCCTGACTTTC.

The chain joins TRBV7-9 to TRBJ2-7; 7 bases agree with TRBD2. V gave up 7 bases and J gave up 6 bases; unmatched junction bases: 15. This CDR3 is 15 amino acids long. Germline V gene data show CDR1 as SEHNR and CDR2 as FQNEAQ (reference sequence). This CDR3 is CASNPTYTGGVEQYF. The DNA of the CDR3 is TGTGCCAGCAACCCCACTTACACGGGAGGAGTCGAGCAGTACTTC.

This clonotype came up a few times. This rearrangement joins TRBV30 to TRBJ1-5; tentative D call: TRBD1 (5 bases). The CDR3 runs 13 residues. The germline CDR1 and CDR2 sequences are GTSNPN and SVGIG (reference sequence). The V end lost 3 bases, the J end lost 6 bases, and 12 bases lay between the germline ends. DNA of the CDR3: TGTGCCTGGAGGGGTCAGGGTCGTCAGCCCCAGCATTTT. This codes for CAWRGQGRQPQHF.

V is TRBV30 and J is TRBJ2-1; 12 bases are a match to TRBD2. Germline CDR1 is GTSNPN and CDR2 is SVGIG (reference sequence). The J segment lost 6 bases and the V segment lost 3 bases, leaving 9 bases of the junction unmatched. The CDR3 has 16 residues. CDR3 bases: TGTGCCTGGAGCCCCTCAACTAGCGGGAGGTTCAATGAGCAGTTCTTC. Residues: CAWSPSTSGRFNEQFF.

This clonotype came up a few times. The chain couples TRBV28 to TRBJ2-6, with 11 nucleotides matching TRBD1. V shed 3 bases and J 0 bases; nucleotides not matched to a gene: 16. The CDR3 runs 22 residues. Germline CDR1 MDHEN, CDR2 SYDVKM. CDR3 amino acids: CASSLPGTGGPLSSSGANVLTF. As DNA, the CDR3 is TGTGCCAGCAGTTTGCCCGGGACAGGGGGTCCCCTTTCCAGCTCTGGGGCCAACGTCCTGACTTTC.

The CDR3 nucleotides read TGTGCCAGCAGTTTGGGGACTAGCTTGGATGAGCAGTTCTTC. Amino acid sequence: CASSLGTSLDEQFF. The rearrangement uses TRBV12-3 or TRBV12-4 and TRBJ2-1; 9 bases are a match to TRBD2. Trimming cost V 3 bases and J 8 bases; bases outside gene matches: 5. The CDR3 is 14 residues long.

This clonotype appeared a few times. The rearrangement uses TRBV4-2 and TRBJ2-1; 14 positions agree with TRBD2. CDR1 and CDR2 from the germline V gene are LGHNA and YNFKEQ. Trimming removed 3 bases from V and 7 bases from J; junction bases left unmatched: 5. CDR3 size: 16 residues. The CDR3 loop is CASSQQGLAGVNEQFF. The CDR3 DNA is TGTGCCAGCAGCCAGCAGGGACTAGCGGGAGTGAATGAGCAGTTCTTC.

The J gene is TRBJ1-2, the V gene TRBV25-1, with TRBD1 matching over 7 bases. Unmatched junction bases numbered 16, after V lost 8 bases and J lost 4 bases. The V gene's germline CDR1 is MGHDK and CDR2 SYGVNS. The CDR3 contains 16 residues. CDR3 bases: TGTGCCAGCCGAGGGCCGAGGGGGCATTTGATCTATGGCTACACCTTC. This gives the protein CASRGPRGHLIYGYTF.

The V gene is TRBV6-5, the J gene TRBJ1-1; D ambiguous. Per the germline V gene, CDR1 is MNHEY and CDR2 is SVGAGI. The CDR3 is 15 residues long. V lost 4 bases and J 1 base, leaving 13 bases between the germline ends. CDR3 sequence (DNA): TGTGCCAGCAGTTTTTCGGTGCGAGGGAACACTGAAGCTTTCTTT. It codes for CASSFSVRGNTEAFF.

In this sample, this clonotype turned up many times. The chain joins TRBV5-1 to TRBJ1-1; 9 nucleotides align to TRBD1. Trimming cost V 1 base and J 1 base; bases outside gene matches: 2. Germline lookup yields CDR1 SGHRS and CDR2 YFSETQ. This CDR3 is 15 amino acids long. The DNA for the CDR3 is TGCGCCAGCAGCTTGTTGGACAGGGGGAACACTGAAGCTTTCTTT. Residues: CASSLLDRGNTEAFF.

In this sample, this clonotype turned up many times. CDR3 region: CASSIDHAQANIQYF. The CDR3 DNA sequence: TGTGCCAGTAGTATAGACCATGCACAGGCGAACATTCAGTACTTC. The gene calls are TRBV19 and TRBJ2-4; TRBD1 is a possible D gene (5 bases). Trimming pared 0 bases from V and 7 bases from J, leaving 13 bases between. The CDR3 sequence is 15 residues long. The V gene's germline CDR1 is LNHDA and CDR2 SQIVND (reference sequence).

CDR3 loop: CATSDGLALAGELFF. In DNA form, the CDR3 reads TGTGCCACCAGTGATGGACTAGCGTTGGCCGGGGAGCTGTTTTTT. The chain couples TRBV24-1 to TRBJ2-2; TRBD2 aligns across 9 bases. V trimming: 3 bases; J trimming: 6 bases; junction bases outside the gene matches: 4. The CDR3 is 15 residues long. Germline V gene data show CDR1 as KGHDR and CDR2 as SFDVKD.

This clonotype was seen ten or more times. The chain links TRBV20-1 to TRBJ2-3, with D perhaps matching TRBD2 (7 bases). Trimming cost V 3 bases and J 4 bases, with 20 bases left between them. CDR1 is DFQATT, CDR2 SNEGSKA, per germline (reference sequence). This CDR3 has 16 residues. CDR3 nucleotides: TGCAGTGCTAGCGGGGGGCCCTCGGGAGGCGCAGATACGCAGTATTTT. This sequence encodes CSASGGPSGGADTQYF.

This sequence joins TRBV12-3 or TRBV12-4 and TRBJ2-5, with 10 positions matching TRBD1. The CDR3 loop spans 16 amino acids. The V gene end was trimmed by 3 bases and the J gene end by 5 bases; junction bases not matched to a gene: 9. CDR3 sequence reads: CASSFTTGGFGETQYF. CDR3 bases: TGTGCCAGCAGTTTTACGACAGGGGGCTTCGGGGAGACCCAGTACTTC.

The chain carries TRBV7-2 and TRBJ2-4, with TRBD2 matching 7 bases. Germline trimming cut 5 bases from V and 10 bases from J; bases unmatched to any gene: 8. Germline assignment: CDR1 SGHTA and CDR2 FQGNSA. This CDR3 contains 13 residues. CDR3 in amino acids: CASSVGGDPIQYF. In nucleotides, the CDR3 is TGTGCCAGCAGCGTTGGGGGGGACCCTATTCAGTACTTC.

The CDR3 region is CASSLQGSGQPQHF. CDR3 DNA: TGTGCCAGCAGCTTACAGGGAAGCGGTCAGCCCCAGCATTTT. The chain recombines TRBV7-8 with TRBJ1-5; D is perhaps TRBD1 (5 bases). Germline CDR1 SGHVS, CDR2 FQNEAQ. The CDR3 consists of 14 residues. Trimming took 2 bases from V and 6 from J, leaving 11 bases between them.

This clonotype was recorded many times. The J gene is TRBJ2-4, the V gene TRBV29-1; 7 bases line up with TRBD1. Germline V CDR1 and CDR2: SQVTM, ANQGSEA. Trimming cost V 3 bases and J 5 bases; bases outside gene matches: 1. The CDR3 runs to 12 residues. CDR3 sequence (DNA): TGCAGCGTTGACACAGGGGAAAACATTCAGTACTTC. This translates into CSVDTGENIQYF.

This clonotype was seen only a few times. The chain is built from TRBV2 and TRBJ2-7; D may be TRBD1 (6 bases). CDR1 and CDR2 (germline): SNHLY, FYNNEI. Trimming left V 7 bases short and J 1 base short, with 14 bases between. The CDR3 is made up of 14 amino acids. CDR3 in amino acids: CASMFQGISYEQYF. The CDR3 DNA reads as TGTGCCAGCATGTTCCAGGGGATTTCCTACGAGCAGTACTTC.

A remark on this clonotype: A much larger clone lies a single base off, so this may be a read error. This chain links TRBV4-3 with TRBJ2-1, with D hard to call. Germline V gene data show CDR1 as LGHNA and CDR2 as YSLEER. The CDR3 has 13 residues. V was shortened by 0 bases and J by 9 bases, with 9 bases between the two germline ends. CDR3 in DNA: TGCGCCAGCAGCCAAGAGGACCACAGTGAGCAGTTCTTC. It encodes CASSQEDHSEQFF.

V usage is TRBV6-5 and J usage is TRBJ1-2; TRBD1 agrees at 9 bases. CDR3 length equals 14 residues. CDR1 MNHEY and CDR2 SVGAGI come from the germline V gene. Germline trimming cut 4 bases from V and 8 bases from J; bases unmatched to any gene: 8. CDR3 coding DNA: TGTGCCAGCAGTTTCAACAGGGGACAGGGAGGCTACACCTTC. Translating it yields CASSFNRGQGGYTF.

CDR3 bases: TGTGCCAGCAGTTACGAGGAAACACCCCTCCACTTT. This encodes CASSYEETPLHF. The chain is built from TRBV6-6 and TRBJ1-6; D unresolved. V was cut by 2 bases and J by 11 bases, with 7 bases left in between. The CDR3 consists of 12 residues. Per the germline V gene, CDR1 is MNHNY and CDR2 is SVGAGI (reference sequence).